The 22 T cell receptor beta chains listed next were all sequenced from one sample in a study of blood T cell repertoires in COVID-19. Sequencing used immunoSEQ multiplex PCR; TCRdb keeps in-frame clones, though not all of them. The table lists over 450,000 clones, 85% to 90% of them singletons. The sequenced sample consisted of peripheral blood. The receptors come from a woman aged 45-65 years with COVID-19, enrolled during active disease.

The chain links TRBV6-5 to TRBJ1-5, with D possibly being TRBD1 (5 bases). The V gene lost 7 bases and the J gene lost 4 bases, with 14 bases spanning the gap. The CDR3 totals 14 residues. Germline CDR1 reads MNHEY; CDR2 reads SVGAGI. The CDR3 bases are TGTGCCAGCACCCCACGGGGGATAAATCAGCCCCAGCATTTT. It specifies CASTPRGINQPQHF.

The chain joins TRBV13 to TRBJ2-7; D is perhaps TRBD2 (6 bases). The CDR3 totals 15 residues. Trimming left V 5 bases short and J 0 bases short, with 14 bases between. Germline V CDR1 and CDR2: PRHDT, FYEKMQ (reference sequence). CDR3 coding DNA: TGTGCCAGCAGCGCCGGGACTGAAAACTCCTACGAGCAGTACTTC. This sequence encodes CASSAGTENSYEQYF.

The chain employs TRBV27 and TRBJ1-1; D is perhaps TRBD1 (5 bases). CDR3 length: 15 amino acids. Germline loops: CDR1 MNHEY, CDR2 SMNVEV (reference sequence). V gave up 1 base and J gave up 1 base, with 10 bases separating them. CDR3 protein: CASSLYGGTNTEAFF. The CDR3 coding sequence is TGTGCCAGCAGTTTATATGGCGGGACGAACACTGAAGCTTTCTTT.

Only one count was recorded for this clone. V and J are TRBV6-5 and TRBJ1-5; D gene unclear. In germline, CDR1 is MNHEY, CDR2 SVGAGI. The CDR3 runs 14 residues. V was pared by 0 bases and J by 6 bases, with 9 bases between. CDR3 amino acids: CASSYSGDTQPQHF. Written as DNA, the CDR3 is TGTGCCAGCAGTTACTCGGGCGACACTCAGCCCCAGCATTTT.

The chain is built from TRBV6-5 and TRBJ1-6, with 9 nucleotides matching TRBD1. The junction had 3 bases not matched to a gene; V was cut back by 2 bases and J by 10 bases. Germline V CDR1 and CDR2: MNHEY, SVGAGI. This CDR3 has 14 residues. In DNA, the CDR3 is TGTGCCAGCAGTTACGGGACAGGGATCTCACCCCTCCACTTT. It codes for CASSYGTGISPLHF.

The count of this clone is one. The chain uses TRBV29-1 and TRBJ1-1; possible D gene TRBD1, 6 bases. Trimming removed 8 bases from V and 6 bases from J, with 16 bases in between. The CDR3 extends over 12 amino acids. Germline CDR1 SQVTM, CDR2 ANQGSEA. The CDR3 is CSSRGSGPEAFF. CDR3 DNA: TGCAGCAGCAGGGGTTCCGGGCCTGAAGCTTTCTTT.

The chain uses TRBV4-1 and TRBJ2-7; the match to TRBD2 covers 8 bases. Trimming took 3 bases from V and 3 from J; bases not matched to a gene: 10. Germline CDR1 reads MGHRA; CDR2 reads YSYEKL. The CDR3 is made up of 16 amino acids. This chain's CDR3 is CASSHRSGGLDYEQYF. The CDR3, as DNA: TGCGCCAGCAGCCATAGGAGCGGGGGCTTGGACTACGAGCAGTACTTC.

The chain links TRBV30 to TRBJ1-1, with TRBD1 as a possible D gene (5 bases). The CDR3 sequence is 14 residues long. V was clipped by 1 base and J by 7 bases, with 16 bases between them. Germline lookup yields CDR1 GTSNPN and CDR2 SVGIG (reference sequence). CDR3 nucleotide sequence: TGTGCCTGGAGTGAATACGGGACGGGAGTTGAAGCTTTCTTT. This codes for CAWSEYGTGVEAFF. Looking up the rest from reference TRBV30 and TRBJ1-1 gives the full variable domain: SQTIHQWPATLVQPVGSPLSLECTVEGTSNPNLYWYRQAAGRGLQLLFYSVGIGQISSEVPQNLSASRPQDRQFILSSKKLLLSDSGFYLCAWSEYGTGVEAFFGQGTRLTVV.

CDR3 in amino acids: CASSLQTASNQPQHF. DNA for the CDR3: TGCGCCAGCAGCCTCCAGACAGCTAGCAATCAGCCCCAGCATTTT. This chain uses TRBV4-1 with TRBJ1-5; the D gene is possibly TRBD1 (5 bases). The V gene's germline CDR1 is MGHRA and CDR2 YSYEKL. Trimming stripped 4 bases from V and 0 bases from J, with 10 bases between. This CDR3 comprises 15 residues.

The chain has TRBV20-1 and TRBJ2-1, with 9 bases that match TRBD1. J gave up 1 base and V 3 bases, and 4 bases lay outside the gene matches. CDR1 and CDR2 from the germline V gene are DFQATT and SNEGSKA (reference sequence). The CDR3 spans 15 residues. This CDR3 is CSASTGTGSYNEQFF. CDR3 nucleotide sequence: TGCAGTGCTAGTACCGGGACAGGGTCCTACAATGAGCAGTTCTTC.

The V call is TRBV11-2, the J call TRBJ2-7; possible D gene TRBD1, 6 bases. This CDR3 has 13 amino acids. V gave up 1 base and J gave up 2 bases, with 6 bases separating them. CDR1 is SGHAT, CDR2 FQNNGV, per germline. In nucleotides, the CDR3 is TGTGCCAGCAGCTTAGCAGGGGCCTACGAGCAGTACTTC. It yields the protein CASSLAGAYEQYF.

In regard to this clone: The junction differs from germline at one of its ends, possibly a read error. This chain joins TRBV6-1 and TRBJ2-7; either TRBD1 or TRBD2 may supply D (6 bases each). Germline values: CDR1 MNHNS, CDR2 SASEGT. The CDR3 loop spans 12 amino acids. The CDR3 DNA reads as TGTGCCAGCAGCGAAGGGGGAGGAGAGCAGTACTTC. This gives the protein CASSEGGGEQYF.

This clone was detected once. The chain carries TRBV5-1 and TRBJ1-1; D is unclear. The CDR3 is 12 residues long. The germline V gene has CDR1 SGHRS and CDR2 YFSETQ. V lost 8 bases and J 6 bases, leaving 14 bases between the germline ends. The DNA for the CDR3 is TGCGCCAGTGGTGGGAGGGAGCCTGAAGCTTTCTTT. This codes for CASGGREPEAFF.

This chain joins TRBV18 and TRBJ1-5; the D gene is possibly TRBD1 (6 bases). Germline loops: CDR1 KGHSH, CDR2 LQKENI. The ends were cut back, 4 bases at V and 6 bases at J, with 16 bases in the middle. This CDR3 contains 15 residues. CDR3 amino acids: CASSLTGLQRQPQHF. The CDR3 bases are TGTGCCAGCTCACTGACAGGCCTGCAACGTCAGCCCCAGCATTTT.

This sequence joins TRBV7-3 and TRBJ2-3; 7 nucleotides match TRBD2. Germline values: CDR1 SGHTA, CDR2 FQGTGA. The CDR3 spans 15 residues. V shed 5 bases, J shed 0 bases, and the junction held 5 bases outside the gene matches. In DNA, the CDR3 is TGTGCCAGCAGCCCCCAAGCGGGGAGCACAGATACGCAGTATTTT. The encoded protein is CASSPQAGSTDTQYF. Based on the CDR3 plus reference TRBV7-3 and TRBJ2-3, the full variable domain is GAGVSQTPSNKVTEKGKYVELRCDPISGHTALYWYRQSLGQGPEFLIYFQGTGAADDSGLPNDRFFAVRPEGSVSTLKIQRTERGDSAVYLCASSPQAGSTDTQYFGPGTRLTVL.

J is TRBJ2-2 and V is TRBV24-1, with 7 bases lining up with TRBD2. The CDR3 has 14 residues. The germline gives CDR1 KGHDR, CDR2 SFDVKD. V trimming: 9 bases; J trimming: 3 bases; junction bases outside the gene matches: 6. This chain's CDR3 is CATERGRDTGELFF. The CDR3 nucleotides read TGTGCCACCGAGCGGGGTCGGGACACCGGGGAGCTGTTTTTT.

This chain joins TRBV3-1 (or the pseudogene TRBV3-2) and TRBJ2-1, with D perhaps TRBD2 (6 bases). The germline V gene encodes CDR1 LGHDT and CDR2 YNNKEL (reference sequence). The CDR3 consists of 13 residues. The V gene lost 3 bases and the J gene lost 8 bases, with 11 bases spanning the gap. Here the CDR3 reads CASSQGGRDEQFF. In DNA form, the CDR3 reads TGTGCCAGCAGCCAGGGAGGTAGGGATGAGCAGTTCTTC.

CDR3 sequence: CASSEATSVNYGYTF. The CDR3 coding sequence is TGTGCCAGCAGTGAAGCGACAAGTGTGAACTATGGCTACACCTTC. The chain uses TRBV6-1 and TRBJ1-2, with unresolved D. From germline, CDR1 is MNHNS and CDR2 SASEGT. Deletions cut 0 bases from V and 2 bases from J, with 10 bases between. The CDR3 is made up of 15 amino acids.

The CDR3 nucleotides read TGTGCCAGCAGTGTCGGGTCACCCCTCCACTTT. Its protein is CASSVGSPLHF. V and J are TRBV2 and TRBJ1-6; no clear D. The germline V and J ends were trimmed by 4 bases and 10 bases, with 5 bases remaining between them. The germline CDR1 and CDR2 sequences are SNHLY and FYNNEI. The CDR3 consists of 11 residues. The complete variable domain, with remaining parts taken from reference TRBV2 and TRBJ1-6, reads EPEVTQTPSHQVTQMGQEVILRCVPISNHLYFYWYRQILGQKVEFLVSFYNNEISEKSEIFDDQFSVERPDGSNFTLKIRSTKLEDSAMYFCASSVGSPLHFGNGTRLTVT.

The chain joins TRBV4-2 to TRBJ1-1; D is ambiguous. V shed 0 bases and J shed 0 bases, with 5 bases lying between them. The CDR3 runs 14 residues. Germline V gene lookup returns CDR1 LGHNA and CDR2 YNFKEQ. In DNA form, the CDR3 reads TGTGCCAGCAGCCAAGATCTATTGAACACTGAAGCTTTCTTT. The encoded protein is CASSQDLLNTEAFF.

This chain links TRBV29-1 with TRBJ2-1, with TRBD2 matching 10 bases. This CDR3 contains 15 residues. After removal of 3 bases from V and 10 bases from J, the junction contained 12 bases not matched to a gene. Germline V gene sequence: CDR1 SQVTM, CDR2 ANQGSEA. CDR3: CSVDRGASGGGEQFF. The CDR3, as DNA: TGCAGCGTTGATCGAGGGGCTAGCGGGGGTGGCGAGCAGTTCTTC.

The chain employs TRBV30 and TRBJ2-5, with a possible D match to TRBD2 (6 bases). In germline, CDR1 is GTSNPN, CDR2 SVGIG (reference sequence). The CDR3 sequence is 14 residues long. V lost 0 bases and J lost 5, with 13 bases in between. The CDR3 protein is CAWSVLSAGETQYF. In nucleotides, the CDR3 is TGTGCCTGGAGTGTCCTCTCCGCGGGGGAGACCCAGTACTTC.